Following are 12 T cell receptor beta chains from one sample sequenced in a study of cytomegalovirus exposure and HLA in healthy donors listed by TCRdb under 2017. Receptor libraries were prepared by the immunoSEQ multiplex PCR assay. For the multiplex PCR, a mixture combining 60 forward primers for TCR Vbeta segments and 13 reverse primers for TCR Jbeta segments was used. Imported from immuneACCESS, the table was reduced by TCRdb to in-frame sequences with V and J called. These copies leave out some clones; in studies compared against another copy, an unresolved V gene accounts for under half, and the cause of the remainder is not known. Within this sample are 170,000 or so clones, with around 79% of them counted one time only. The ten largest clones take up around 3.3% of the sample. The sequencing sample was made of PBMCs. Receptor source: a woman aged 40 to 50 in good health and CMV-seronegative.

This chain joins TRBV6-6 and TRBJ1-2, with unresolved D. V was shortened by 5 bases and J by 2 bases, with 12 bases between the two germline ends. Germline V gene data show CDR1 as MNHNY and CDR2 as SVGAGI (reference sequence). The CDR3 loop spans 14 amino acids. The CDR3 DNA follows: TGTGCCAGCAGTACCCCCGGGAGGAACTATGGCTACACCTTC. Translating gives CASSTPGRNYGYTF.

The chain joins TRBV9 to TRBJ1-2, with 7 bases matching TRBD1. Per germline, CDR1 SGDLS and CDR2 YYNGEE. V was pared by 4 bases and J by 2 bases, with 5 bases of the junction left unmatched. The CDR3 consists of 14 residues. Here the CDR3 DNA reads TGTGCCAGCAGCCCTCAGGGACAGAACTATGGCTACACCTTC. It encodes CASSPQGQNYGYTF.

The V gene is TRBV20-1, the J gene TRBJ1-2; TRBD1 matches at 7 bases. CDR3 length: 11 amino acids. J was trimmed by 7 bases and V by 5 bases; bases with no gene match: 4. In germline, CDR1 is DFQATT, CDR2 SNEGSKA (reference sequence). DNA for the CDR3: TGCAGTGCTGCTACAGGGGTTGGCTACACCTTC. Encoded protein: CSAATGVGYTF.

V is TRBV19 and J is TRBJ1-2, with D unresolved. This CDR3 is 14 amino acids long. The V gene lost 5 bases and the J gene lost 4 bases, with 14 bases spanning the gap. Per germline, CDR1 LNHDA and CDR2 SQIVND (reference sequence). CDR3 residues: CASSVPELRYGYTF. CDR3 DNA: TGTGCCAGTAGTGTCCCCGAGCTACGCTATGGCTACACCTTC.

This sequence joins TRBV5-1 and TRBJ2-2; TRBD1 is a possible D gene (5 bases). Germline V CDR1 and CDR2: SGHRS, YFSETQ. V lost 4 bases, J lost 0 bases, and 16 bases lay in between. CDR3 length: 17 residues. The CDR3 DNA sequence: TGCGCCAGCAGCCCATTCCTGCAGGGAACGAACACCGGGGAGCTGTTTTTT. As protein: CASSPFLQGTNTGELFF.

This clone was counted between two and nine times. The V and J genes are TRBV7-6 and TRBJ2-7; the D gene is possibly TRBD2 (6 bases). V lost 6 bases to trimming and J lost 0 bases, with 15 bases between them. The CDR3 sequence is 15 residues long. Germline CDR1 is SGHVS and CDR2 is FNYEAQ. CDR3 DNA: TGTGCCAGCAGGATCGAGGAGGGGAGCTCCTACGAGCAGTACTTC. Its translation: CASRIEEGSSYEQYF.

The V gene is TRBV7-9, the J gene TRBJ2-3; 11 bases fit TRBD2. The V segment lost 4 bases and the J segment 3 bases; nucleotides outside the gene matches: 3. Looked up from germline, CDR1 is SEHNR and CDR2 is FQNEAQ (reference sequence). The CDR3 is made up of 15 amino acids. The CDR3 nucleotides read TGTGCCAGCAGCTCGACTAGCGGGGTTACAGATACGCAGTATTTT. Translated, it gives CASSSTSGVTDTQYF. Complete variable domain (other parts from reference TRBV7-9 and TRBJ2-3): DTGVSQNPRHKITKRGQNVTFRCDPISEHNRLYWYRQTLGQGPEFLTYFQNEAQLEKSRLLSDRFSAERPKGSFSTLEIQRTEQGDSAMYLCASSSTSGVTDTQYFGPGTRLTVL.

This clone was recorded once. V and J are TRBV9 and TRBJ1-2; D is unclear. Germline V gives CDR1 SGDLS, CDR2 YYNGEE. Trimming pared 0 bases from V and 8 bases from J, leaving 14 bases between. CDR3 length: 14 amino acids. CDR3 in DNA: TGTGCCAGCAGCGTAGGACGGGGAATTGGGGGCTACACCTTC. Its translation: CASSVGRGIGGYTF.

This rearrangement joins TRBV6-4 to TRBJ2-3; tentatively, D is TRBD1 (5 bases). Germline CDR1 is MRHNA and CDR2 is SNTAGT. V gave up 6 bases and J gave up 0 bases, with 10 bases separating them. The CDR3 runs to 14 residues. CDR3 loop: CASSLTESTDTQYF. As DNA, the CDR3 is TGTGCCAGCAGCCTGACAGAAAGCACAGATACGCAGTATTTT.

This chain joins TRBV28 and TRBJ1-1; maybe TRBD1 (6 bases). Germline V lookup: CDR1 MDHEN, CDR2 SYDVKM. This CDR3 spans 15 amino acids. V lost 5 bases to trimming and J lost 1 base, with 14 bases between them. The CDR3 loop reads CASSTVAGANTEAFF. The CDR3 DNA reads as TGTGCCAGCAGTACGGTGGCAGGGGCGAACACTGAAGCTTTCTTT.

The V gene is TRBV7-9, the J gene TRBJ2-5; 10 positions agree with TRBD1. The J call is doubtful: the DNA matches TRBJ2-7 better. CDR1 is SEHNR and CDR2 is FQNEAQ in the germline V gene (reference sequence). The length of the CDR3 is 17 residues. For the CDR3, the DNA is TGTGCCAGCCACCCTCAACCGGGACAGGGGTCACCCTACGAGCAGTACTTC. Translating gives CASHPQPGQGSPYEQYF.

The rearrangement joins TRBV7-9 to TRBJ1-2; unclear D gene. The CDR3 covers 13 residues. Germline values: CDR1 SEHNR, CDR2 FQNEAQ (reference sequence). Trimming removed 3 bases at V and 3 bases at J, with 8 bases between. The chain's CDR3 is CASSFEAHYGYTF. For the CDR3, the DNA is TGTGCCAGCAGCTTTGAGGCACACTATGGCTACACCTTC.